This T cell receptor (beta chain) was captured by sequencing in a study of blood T cell repertoires in COVID-19. TCRdb's copy holds only in-frame clones and misses some; the assay was immunoSEQ multiplex PCR. The sample shows some 130,000 clones, around 89% of them seen only once. V gave up 3 bases and J gave up 5 bases; unmatched junction bases: 4. Germline values: CDR1 LGHNA, CDR2 YNFKEQ. CDR3 length equals 14 residues. V usage is TRBV4-2 and J usage is TRBJ2-1; 7 bases line up with TRBD2. The receptor was derived from a man aged 45-60 years with acute or convalescent COVID-19. Sequencing was performed on peripheral blood. CDR3 in amino acids: CASSQFLADNEQFF. The CDR3 DNA reads TGTGCCAGCAGCCAGTTCCTAGCGGACAATGAGCAGTTCTTC.